These 18 T cell receptor beta chains originate from one sample sequenced in a study of cytomegalovirus exposure and HLA in healthy donors listed by TCRdb under 2017. Library preparation used the immunoSEQ multiplex PCR assay. A mixture of 60 forward primers for TCR Vbeta segments and 13 reverse primers for TCR Jbeta segments was used in the multiplex PCR. The immuneACCESS repertoire file appears here via TCRdb, limited to in-frame rearrangements. These files lack a portion of the clones; in checked studies, under half of the deficit traces to unresolved V genes, and the cause of the others is not known. Counted in this sample were under 200,000 clones; about 71% of them appeared once. Of the sample, approximately 1.5% falls within the top ten clones. The sequencing sample was made of PBMCs. The origin of the receptors is a man aged 50 to 59 in good health and CMV-seronegative.

V is TRBV4-2 and J is TRBJ2-7; 8 bases are a match to TRBD2. J was trimmed by 2 bases and V by 4 bases; bases with no gene match: 1. This CDR3 has 13 amino acids. Germline V lookup: CDR1 LGHNA, CDR2 YNFKEQ. The CDR3 protein is CASSRRGAYEQYF. The CDR3 region has the DNA TGTGCCAGCAGCCGGCGGGGGGCCTACGAGCAGTACTTC.

The V and J genes are TRBV5-8 and TRBJ1-5; D is perhaps TRBD1 (6 bases). V lost 4 bases and J lost 1, with 12 bases in between. This CDR3 contains 15 residues. Per the germline V gene, CDR1 is SGHTS and CDR2 is YDEGEE. CDR3 sequence reads: CASSLDRTSNQPQHF. DNA of the CDR3: TGTGCCAGCAGCCTTGACAGGACCAGCAATCAGCCCCAGCATTTT.

The chain joins TRBV19 to TRBJ1-6; D remains ambiguous. CDR3 length equals 14 residues. The V gene lost 3 bases and the J gene lost 5 bases, with 8 bases spanning the gap. Germline V gene lookup returns CDR1 LNHDA and CDR2 SQIVND (reference sequence). The CDR3 nucleotides are TGTGCCAGTAGTATCGCCGGGGATAATTCACCCCTCCACTTT. It translates to CASSIAGDNSPLHF.

This clone has only a few counts. V and J are TRBV27 and TRBJ2-1; 8 bases map to TRBD1. Looked up from germline, CDR1 is MNHEY and CDR2 is SMNVEV (reference sequence). The J segment lost 8 bases and the V segment lost 4 bases, leaving 10 bases of the junction unmatched. This CDR3 is built from 15 residues. The CDR3 region has the DNA TGTGCCAGCAGTTCCCCGGGACAGGTTCGCGATGAGCAGTTCTTC. Protein sequence: CASSSPGQVRDEQFF.

J is TRBJ1-1 and V is TRBV7-2, with 7 bases lining up with TRBD1. Germline CDR1 is SGHTA and CDR2 is FQGNSA. The CDR3 covers 15 residues. The V and J ends lost 5 bases and 7 bases, in that order; junction bases with no gene match: 13. The CDR3 here is CASSPRQGRGGEAFF. In DNA, the CDR3 is TGTGCCAGCAGCCCACGACAGGGCCGGGGTGGTGAAGCTTTCTTT.

Notes on this clone: Likely a read error: the CDR3 ends without its conserved phenylalanine or tryptophan. As DNA, the CDR3 is TGTGCCAGCAGCTCGGGACAGAGAAGTAGCTCCTACGAGCAGTACCTC. It translates to CASSSGQRSSSYEQYL. The chain is built from TRBV5-4 and TRBJ2-7, with 7 positions matching TRBD1. This CDR3 comprises 16 residues. Unmatched junction bases numbered 9, after V lost 3 bases and J lost 0 bases. Germline values: CDR1 SGHNT, CDR2 YYREEE (reference sequence).

The rearrangement links TRBV7-3 to TRBJ2-1; 7 bases are shared with TRBD2. Germline loops: CDR1 SGHTA, CDR2 FQGTGA. The CDR3 has 17 residues. Losses at the gene ends were 2 bases for V and 2 bases for J; bases not matched to a gene: 9. The CDR3 here is CASSLSSSGAAYNEQFF. The CDR3 DNA sequence: TGTGCCAGCAGCTTATCCTCTAGCGGAGCGGCCTACAATGAGCAGTTCTTC. Full variable domain (rest looked up from reference TRBV7-3 and TRBJ2-1): GAGVSQTPSNKVTEKGKYVELRCDPISGHTALYWYRQSLGQGPEFLIYFQGTGAADDSGLPNDRFFAVRPEGSVSTLKIQRTERGDSAVYLCASSLSSSGAAYNEQFFGPGTRLTVL.

The V and J genes are TRBV15 and TRBJ2-5; D might be TRBD1 (6 bases). This CDR3 contains 16 residues. Germline V gene lookup returns CDR1 LNHNV and CDR2 YYDKDF (reference sequence). With 2 bases removed from V and 1 base from J, the gap between germline ends came to 14 bases. The CDR3 protein is CATSRPLTGLQETQYF. CDR3 DNA sequence: TGTGCCACCAGCAGACCCTTGACAGGTCTCCAAGAGACCCAGTACTTC.

The table lists this clone with a few counts. V gene TRBV6-1 combines with J gene TRBJ1-1; D remains unclear. The CDR3 loop spans 14 amino acids. CDR1 is MNHNS and CDR2 is SASEGT in the germline V gene. With 1 base removed from V and 4 bases from J, the gap between germline ends came to 10 bases. CDR3 region: CASSEEGGITEAFF. The CDR3 region has the DNA TGTGCCAGCAGTGAAGAGGGCGGGATCACTGAAGCTTTCTTT.

The chain recombines TRBV6-6 with TRBJ1-2, with 7 bases lining up with TRBD1. The J segment lost 4 bases and the V segment lost 6 bases, leaving 5 bases of the junction unmatched. The germline V gene encodes CDR1 MNHNY and CDR2 SVGAGI (reference sequence). This CDR3 is 13 amino acids long. CDR3 sequence reads: CASSGQEGYGYTF. The CDR3 DNA is TGTGCCAGCAGCGGACAGGAGGGCTATGGCTACACCTTC.

CDR3 DNA sequence: TGTGCCAGCAGCTTAGCAGCTAGCGGCATGTACTTC. Its protein product is CASSLAASGMYF. The V and J genes are TRBV7-2 and TRBJ2-5, with TRBD2 matching 7 bases. Trimming took 0 bases from V and 13 from J; bases not matched to a gene: 5. Germline CDR1 and CDR2: SGHTA and FQGNSA. The length of the CDR3 is 12 residues.

The gene calls are TRBV11-2 and TRBJ2-1; D is perhaps TRBD1 (6 bases). Germline CDR1 SGHAT, CDR2 FQNNGV. The CDR3 totals 15 residues. The V and J ends lost 6 bases and 0 bases respectively, with 12 bases between them. This chain's CDR3 is CASSIIQGSYNEQFF. The CDR3 bases are TGTGCCAGCAGTATCATACAGGGCTCCTACAATGAGCAGTTCTTC.

The CDR3 sequence: CASSVGQGIYEQYF. The CDR3 DNA sequence: TGCGCCAGCAGCGTTGGACAGGGTATCTACGAGCAGTACTTC. The chain employs TRBV10-1 and TRBJ2-7, with TRBD1 matching over 8 bases. V shed 6 bases and J 3 bases; nucleotides not matched to a gene: 7. CDR1 and CDR2 (germline): WNHNN, SYGVQD (reference sequence). This CDR3 is 14 amino acids long.

This chain links TRBV9 with TRBJ1-3, with D unclear. V lost 4 bases, J lost 0 bases, and 11 bases lay in between. Germline CDR1 is SGDLS and CDR2 is YYNGEE. This CDR3 region has 15 residues. CDR3 amino acids: CASSPDTSSGNTIYF. The DNA of the CDR3 is TGTGCCAGCAGCCCCGATACCAGCTCTGGAAACACCATATATTTT.

The genes are TRBV4-3 and TRBJ2-1; 10 bases align to TRBD2. The CDR3 is 18 residues long. Germline V gene sequence: CDR1 LGHNA, CDR2 YSLEER. Trimming removed 0 bases from V and 0 bases from J; junction bases left unmatched: 5. CDR3 sequence (DNA): TGCGCCAGCAGCCAAGATTTAGGGACTAGCGCCTCCTACAATGAGCAGTTCTTC. This gives the protein CASSQDLGTSASYNEQFF.

This chain connects TRBV6-9 to TRBJ1-2; D uncertain. Germline V gene sequence: CDR1 MNHGY, CDR2 SVAAGI. The V and J ends lost 4 bases and 5 bases respectively, with 17 bases between them. The CDR3 loop spans 15 amino acids. CDR3 residues: CASSLPSQIRYGYTF. CDR3 coding DNA: TGTGCCAGCAGTTTACCGTCTCAGATCCGTTATGGCTACACCTTC.

This chain links TRBV4-2 with TRBJ2-7; TRBD2 matches at 11 bases. Germline values: CDR1 LGHNA, CDR2 YNFKEQ. The CDR3 has 15 residues. With 0 bases clipped from V and 5 bases from J, the junction kept 3 bases outside the gene matches. The CDR3 bases are TGTGCCAGCAGCCAAGAGACTAGCGGGGTAAACGAGCAGTACTTC. Amino acid sequence: CASSQETSGVNEQYF.

The table lists this clone with a few counts. The chain combines TRBV5-1 with TRBJ2-1; 8 nucleotides agree with TRBD1. This CDR3 is built from 17 residues. CDR1 and CDR2 from the germline V gene are SGHRS and YFSETQ. With 2 bases clipped from V and 9 bases from J, the junction kept 16 bases outside the gene matches. The CDR3 is CASSLSPRDRYRSEQFF. DNA for the CDR3: TGCGCCAGCAGCTTAAGTCCCCGGGACAGGTACCGCAGTGAGCAGTTCTTC.